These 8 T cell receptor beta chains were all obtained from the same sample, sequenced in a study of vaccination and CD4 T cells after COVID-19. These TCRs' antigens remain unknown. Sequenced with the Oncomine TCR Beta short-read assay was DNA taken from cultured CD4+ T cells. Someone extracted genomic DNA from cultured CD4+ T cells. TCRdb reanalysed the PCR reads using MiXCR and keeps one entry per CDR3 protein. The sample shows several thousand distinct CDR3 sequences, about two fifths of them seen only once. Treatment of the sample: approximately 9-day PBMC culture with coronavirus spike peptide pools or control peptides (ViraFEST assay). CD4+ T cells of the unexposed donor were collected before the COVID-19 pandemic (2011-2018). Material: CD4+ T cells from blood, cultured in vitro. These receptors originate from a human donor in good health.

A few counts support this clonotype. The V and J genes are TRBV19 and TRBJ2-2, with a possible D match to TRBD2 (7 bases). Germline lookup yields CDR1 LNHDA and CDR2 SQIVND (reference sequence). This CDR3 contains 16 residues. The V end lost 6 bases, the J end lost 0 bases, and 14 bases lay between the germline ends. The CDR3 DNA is TGTGCCAGTAGCCTGTTCGGGGGGCCGAACACCGGGGAGCTGTTTTTT. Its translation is CASSLFGGPNTGELFF.

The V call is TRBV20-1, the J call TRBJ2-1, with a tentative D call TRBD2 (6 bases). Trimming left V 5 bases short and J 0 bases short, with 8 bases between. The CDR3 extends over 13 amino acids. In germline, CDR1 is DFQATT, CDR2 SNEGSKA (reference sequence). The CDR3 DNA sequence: TGCAGTGCTCCGGGGGACTCCTACAATGAGCAGTTCTTC. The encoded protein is CSAPGDSYNEQFF.

This CDR3 is CSARSNTGELFF. In nucleotides, the CDR3 is TGCAGTGCTAGATCGAACACCGGGGAGCTGTTTTTT. The chain is built from TRBV20-1 and TRBJ2-2; D gene unclear. V gave up 2 bases and J gave up 0 bases, with 1 base separating them. The CDR3 extends over 12 amino acids. CDR1 and CDR2 (germline): DFQATT, SNEGSKA (reference sequence).

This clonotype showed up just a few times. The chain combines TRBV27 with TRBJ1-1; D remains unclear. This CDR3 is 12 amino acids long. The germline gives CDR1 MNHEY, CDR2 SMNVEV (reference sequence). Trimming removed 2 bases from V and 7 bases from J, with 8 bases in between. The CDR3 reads CASSLAGYEAFF. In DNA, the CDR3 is TGTGCCAGCAGTTTAGCTGGGTATGAAGCTTTCTTT.

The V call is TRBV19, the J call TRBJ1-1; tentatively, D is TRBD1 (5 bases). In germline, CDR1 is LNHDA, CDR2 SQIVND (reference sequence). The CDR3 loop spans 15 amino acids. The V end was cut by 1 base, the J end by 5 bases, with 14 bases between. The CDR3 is CASSIAGGIGTEAFF. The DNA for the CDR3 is TGTGCCAGTAGTATAGCGGGGGGGATCGGTACTGAAGCTTTCTTT.

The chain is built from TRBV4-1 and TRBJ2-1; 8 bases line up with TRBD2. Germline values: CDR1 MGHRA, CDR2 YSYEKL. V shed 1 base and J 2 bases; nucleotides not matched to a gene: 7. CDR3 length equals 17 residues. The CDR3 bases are TGCGCCAGCAGCCAAGTAACAGCGGGAGTGGCCTACAATGAGCAGTTCTTC. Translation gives CASSQVTAGVAYNEQFF.

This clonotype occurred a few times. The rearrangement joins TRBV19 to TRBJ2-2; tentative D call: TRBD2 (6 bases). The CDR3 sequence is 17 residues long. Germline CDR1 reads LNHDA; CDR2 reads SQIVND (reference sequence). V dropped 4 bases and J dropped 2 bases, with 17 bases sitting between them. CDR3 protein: CASSTLGLAVNTGELFF. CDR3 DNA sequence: TGTGCCAGTAGTACTCTGGGCTTAGCGGTTAACACCGGGGAGCTGTTTTTT. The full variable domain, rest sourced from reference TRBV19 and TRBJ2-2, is DGGITQSPKYLFRKEGQNVTLSCEQNLNHDAMYWYRQDPGQGLRLIYYSQIVNDFQKGDIAEGYSVSREKKESFPLTVTSAQKNPTAFYLCASSTLGLAVNTGELFFGEGSRLTVL.

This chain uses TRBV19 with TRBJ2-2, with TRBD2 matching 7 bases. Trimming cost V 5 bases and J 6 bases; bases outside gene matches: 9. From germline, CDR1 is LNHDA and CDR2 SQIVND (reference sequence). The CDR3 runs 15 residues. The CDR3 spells CASSLRDYGSGELFF. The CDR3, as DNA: TGTGCCAGTAGTCTCCGGGACTACGGCTCCGGGGAGCTGTTTTTT.